Following are 32 T cell receptor beta chains from one sample sequenced in a study of control samples from healthy donors and cancer patients. TCRdb's table, derived via immunoSEQ multiplex PCR, lists solely in-frame clones and lacks some. Of 100,000 to 150,000 clones listed, roughly 90% are singletons. Specimen: blood. The receptors were gathered from a man aged 18-30 years in good health.

The chain carries TRBV5-1 and TRBJ2-5, with D possibly being TRBD1 (5 bases). Trimming shortened V by 7 bases and J by 0 bases, and 10 bases separated the two germline ends. The germline CDR1 and CDR2 sequences are SGHRS and YFSETQ. The CDR3 spans 13 residues. The CDR3: CASHDRNQETQYF. The CDR3 region has the DNA TGCGCCAGCCATGACAGAAACCAAGAGACCCAGTACTTC.

This chain connects TRBV10-2 to TRBJ1-2; possibly TRBD1 for D (5 bases). The CDR3 extends over 15 amino acids. Germline V gene data show CDR1 as WSHSY and CDR2 as SAAADI. V was cut by 2 bases and J by 1 base, with 11 bases left in between. CDR3 in DNA: TGCGCCAGCAGTGAGGCAGGGAACCTTAACTATGGCTACACCTTC. Protein: CASSEAGNLNYGYTF.

This clone was detected once. One end of the junction varies from germline; a read error may be responsible. The J gene is TRBJ1-2, the V gene TRBV6-1; D remains ambiguous. This CDR3 region has 13 residues. Germline assignment: CDR1 MNHNS and CDR2 SASEGT. CDR3 region: CASGDLDWGGYTF. The CDR3 region has the DNA TGTGCCAGCGGTGACCTTGACTGGGGTGGCTACACCTTC.

This chain uses TRBV6-5 with TRBJ1-2; D is perhaps TRBD1 (5 bases). The germline V and J ends were trimmed by 6 bases and 8 bases, with 13 bases remaining between them. Germline CDR1 is MNHEY and CDR2 is SVGAGI. The CDR3 loop spans 12 amino acids. In DNA, the CDR3 is TGTGCCAGCAGCGATCGGTGGGGCGGCTACACCTTC. This sequence encodes CASSDRWGGYTF.

The chain employs TRBV7-2 and TRBJ1-2; TRBD1 might be the D (6 bases). From germline, CDR1 is SGHTA and CDR2 FQGNSA. CDR3 length: 15 amino acids. Trimming removed 7 bases at V and 3 bases at J, with 18 bases between. The CDR3 bases are TGTGCCAGCACCTTTTGGGACAAAGGGCACTATGGCTACACCTTC. Amino acids: CASTFWDKGHYGYTF.

The chain couples TRBV11-2 to TRBJ2-1; 9 positions agree with TRBD1. V was pared by 5 bases and J by 9 bases, with 11 bases of the junction left unmatched. The CDR3 totals 15 residues. CDR1 and CDR2 from the germline V gene are SGHAT and FQNNGV. The CDR3 DNA follows: TGTGCCAGCAGCCAGGACAGGGGAGTAGGAGGTGAGCAGTTCTTC. Protein: CASSQDRGVGGEQFF.

The rearrangement links TRBV2 to TRBJ1-5; D is undetermined. CDR3 size: 13 residues. CDR1 and CDR2 (germline): SNHLY, FYNNEI. V gave up 4 bases and J gave up 3 bases, with 7 bases separating them. CDR3 nucleotide sequence: TGTGCCAGCAGTGTAGAAAACAATCAGCCCCAGCATTTT. Its protein product is CASSVENNQPQHF.

The rearrangement links TRBV5-4 to TRBJ2-7; D is unresolved. The CDR3 totals 16 residues. CDR1 is SGHNT and CDR2 is YYREEE in the germline V gene (reference sequence). V was clipped by 4 bases and J by 4 bases, with 21 bases between them. The CDR3 reads CASSGLPGPANYEQYF. The CDR3 coding sequence is TGTGCCAGCAGCGGATTGCCGGGCCCTGCGAATTACGAGCAGTACTTC. Based on the CDR3 plus reference TRBV5-4 and TRBJ2-7, the full variable domain is ETGVTQSPTHLIKTRGQQVTLRCSSQSGHNTVSWYQQALGQGPQFIFQYYREEENGRGNFPPRFSGLQFPNYSSELNVNALELDDSALYLCASSGLPGPANYEQYFGPGTRLTVT.

The chain links TRBV19 to TRBJ2-1; 10 bases fit TRBD2. Germline loops: CDR1 LNHDA, CDR2 SQIVND (reference sequence). The CDR3 spans 17 residues. The J segment lost 1 base and the V segment lost 3 bases, leaving 6 bases of the junction unmatched. CDR3 bases: TGTGCCAGTAGTATCTCACCAGCGGGGGGGTCCTACAATGAGCAGTTCTTC. This translates into CASSISPAGGSYNEQFF.

The gene calls are TRBV3-1 (or the pseudogene TRBV3-2) and TRBJ2-7, with TRBD1 matching over 10 bases. With 5 bases clipped from V and 4 bases from J, the junction kept 5 bases outside the gene matches. Germline V gene data show CDR1 as LGHDT and CDR2 as YNNKEL (reference sequence). The CDR3 length is 14 residues. The CDR3 protein is CASSIGTGEYEQYF. The CDR3 nucleotides read TGTGCCAGCAGCATAGGGACAGGGGAGTACGAGCAGTACTTC.

V gene TRBV2 combines with J gene TRBJ2-3, with a tentative D call TRBD1 (6 bases). The CDR3 has 15 residues. The germline V gene has CDR1 SNHLY and CDR2 FYNNEI. The V end was cut by 3 bases, the J end by 1 base, with 11 bases between. The CDR3: CASSDLRGGTDTQYF. As DNA, the CDR3 is TGTGCCAGCAGTGACCTCAGGGGCGGCACAGATACGCAGTATTTT.

The chain employs TRBV6-5 and TRBJ1-2; D is undetermined. The germline V and J ends were trimmed by 7 bases and 7 bases, with 13 bases remaining between them. Germline assignment: CDR1 MNHEY and CDR2 SVGAGI. The CDR3 is made up of 12 amino acids. Here the CDR3 reads CASTVGSGGYTF. Written as DNA, the CDR3 is TGTGCCAGCACCGTAGGTAGCGGTGGCTACACCTTC.

The rearrangement uses TRBV2 and TRBJ2-3; D is uncertain. CDR1 is SNHLY, CDR2 FYNNEI, per germline. The CDR3 spans 16 residues. Trimming cost V 0 bases and J 5 bases, with 15 bases left between them. CDR3 sequence: CASSEAARVWGDTQYF. For the CDR3, the DNA is TGTGCCAGCAGTGAAGCCGCCCGTGTCTGGGGAGATACGCAGTATTTT. The whole variable domain, remainder taken from reference TRBV2 and TRBJ2-3, is EPEVTQTPSHQVTQMGQEVILRCVPISNHLYFYWYRQILGQKVEFLVSFYNNEISEKSEIFDDQFSVERPDGSNFTLKIRSTKLEDSAMYFCASSEAARVWGDTQYFGPGTRLTVL.

The rearrangement uses TRBV27 and TRBJ2-2; D is perhaps TRBD1 (6 bases). Germline CDR1 and CDR2: MNHEY and SMNVEV (reference sequence). This CDR3 comprises 15 residues. Trimming cost V 7 bases and J 3 bases, with 15 bases left between them. CDR3 coding DNA: TGTGCCAGCACGACAGGAGATGAGGACACCGGGGAGCTGTTTTTT. Protein sequence: CASTTGDEDTGELFF.

V and J are TRBV2 and TRBJ2-5; 12 bases agree with TRBD2. This CDR3 is built from 16 residues. CDR1 SNHLY and CDR2 FYNNEI come from the germline V gene. J was trimmed by 5 bases and V by 7 bases; bases with no gene match: 11. This CDR3 reads CASKSSGGAVGETQYF. Written as DNA, the CDR3 is TGTGCCAGCAAATCTAGCGGGGGGGCAGTTGGTGAGACCCAGTACTTC.

The V and J genes are TRBV12-5 and TRBJ1-6; TRBD1 matches 7 bases. The V segment lost 7 bases and the J segment 0 bases; nucleotides outside the gene matches: 21. This CDR3 is 21 amino acids long. Germline values: CDR1 LGHNT, CDR2 FRNRAP. This CDR3 reads CASALLGTAPVPSSYNSPLHF. The CDR3 DNA sequence: TGTGCTAGTGCCCTCCTTGGGACAGCGCCGGTACCGAGCTCCTATAATTCACCCCTCCACTTT.

The chain is built from TRBV5-1 and TRBJ1-2, with unresolved D. The germline V gene has CDR1 SGHRS and CDR2 YFSETQ. This CDR3 spans 15 amino acids. Trimming shortened V by 0 bases and J by 1 base, and 10 bases separated the two germline ends. CDR3 in DNA: TGCGCCAGCAGCTTGGGGGCGGCAGTTAACTATGGCTACACCTTC. Its translation is CASSLGAAVNYGYTF.

The sample holds one count of this clone. The rearrangement uses TRBV19 and TRBJ2-3; tentative D call: TRBD1 (5 bases). Trimming shortened V by 6 bases and J by 3 bases, and 13 bases separated the two germline ends. Germline values: CDR1 LNHDA, CDR2 SQIVND (reference sequence). The CDR3 has 14 residues. For the CDR3, the DNA is TGTGCCAGTAGGTGGGGTAGGGGAACAGATACGCAGTATTTT. Encoded protein: CASRWGRGTDTQYF.

The rearrangement links TRBV2 to TRBJ1-5; D perhaps matches TRBD1 (6 bases). This CDR3 contains 15 residues. Germline V gives CDR1 SNHLY, CDR2 FYNNEI. The V end lost 6 bases, the J end lost 5 bases, and 17 bases lay between the germline ends. The CDR3 is CASSALGAGYQPQHF. The CDR3 DNA is TGTGCCAGCAGCGCTTTGGGGGCCGGCTATCAGCCCCAGCATTTT.

The chain is built from TRBV9 and TRBJ2-3, with a tentative D call TRBD2 (6 bases). Germline loops: CDR1 SGDLS, CDR2 YYNGEE. The CDR3 extends over 15 amino acids. Trimming removed 6 bases from V and 1 base from J, with 15 bases in between. CDR3: CASNPGGIGTDTQYF. For the CDR3, the DNA is TGTGCCAGCAACCCTGGAGGGATAGGCACAGATACGCAGTATTTT.

The chain recombines TRBV7-2 with TRBJ2-3, with a tentative D call TRBD1 (6 bases). V shed 5 bases and J shed 11 bases, with 17 bases lying between them. In germline, CDR1 is SGHTA, CDR2 FQGNSA. CDR3 length: 13 residues. The CDR3 sequence: CASSTSGLGGQYF. As DNA, the CDR3 is TGTGCCAGCAGCACAAGCGGTCTAGGGGGGCAGTATTTT.

The chain links TRBV2 to TRBJ1-5; 8 bases map to TRBD1. Germline V CDR1 and CDR2: SNHLY, FYNNEI. The CDR3 length is 13 residues. V was pared by 9 bases and J by 3 bases, with 4 bases of the junction left unmatched. The CDR3 sequence is CASGQGLNQPQHF. The CDR3 region has the DNA TGTGCCAGTGGACAGGGTCTCAATCAGCCCCAGCATTTT.

The J gene is TRBJ2-7, the V gene TRBV4-2; D unresolved. Germline values: CDR1 LGHNA, CDR2 YNFKEQ. The CDR3 is 15 residues long. V was pared by 1 base and J by 0 bases, with 10 bases between. Written as DNA, the CDR3 is TGTGCCAGCAGCCAAGGGGCGGAAAGCTCCTACGAGCAGTACTTC. Amino acid sequence: CASSQGAESSYEQYF.

The rearrangement links TRBV5-1 to TRBJ1-1; TRBD1 is a possible D gene (6 bases). Germline lookup yields CDR1 SGHRS and CDR2 YFSETQ. The CDR3 covers 16 residues. Trimming left V 0 bases short and J 1 base short, with 13 bases between. The CDR3 spells CASSLALGGSNTEAFF. In DNA form, the CDR3 reads TGCGCCAGCAGCTTGGCTTTGGGGGGCTCGAACACTGAAGCTTTCTTT.

The table lists this clone with a count of one. This chain uses TRBV27 with TRBJ2-3; unclear D gene. The CDR3 is 13 residues long. Germline V CDR1 and CDR2: MNHEY, SMNVEV (reference sequence). Trimming removed 6 bases from V and 0 bases from J, with 7 bases in between. The CDR3 sequence is CASRAASTDTQYF. The CDR3 DNA reads as TGTGCCAGCAGGGCGGCTAGCACAGATACGCAGTATTTT.

V and J are TRBV3-1 (or the pseudogene TRBV3-2) and TRBJ1-2; weak D call: TRBD1 (6 bases). V was trimmed by 5 bases and J by 8 bases, leaving 21 bases between them. The CDR3 spans 15 residues. Germline-derived CDR1 and CDR2 are LGHDT and YNNKEL (reference sequence). Here the CDR3 DNA reads TGTGCCAGCAGCGAACACCAGACAGGCCCCCGGGGCTACACCTTC. This sequence encodes CASSEHQTGPRGYTF.

V is TRBV7-9 and J is TRBJ1-1; possible D gene TRBD1, 5 bases. Germline V CDR1 and CDR2: SEHNR, FQNEAQ (reference sequence). V shed 5 bases and J shed 4 bases, with 11 bases lying between them. There are 13 residues in the CDR3. The CDR3 reads CASSPMGGTEAFF. In nucleotides, the CDR3 is TGTGCCAGCAGCCCGATGGGGGGCACTGAAGCTTTCTTT.

V is TRBV15 and J is TRBJ1-1; the D is unclear. CDR3 length: 13 residues. V was clipped by 1 base and J by 3 bases, with 6 bases between them. CDR1 is LNHNV, CDR2 YYDKDF, per germline (reference sequence). The CDR3: CATSRGRYTEAFF. DNA for the CDR3: TGTGCCACCAGCAGAGGGAGATACACTGAAGCTTTCTTT.

The chain recombines TRBV6-5 with TRBJ2-7; D may match TRBD1 or TRBD2 (6 bases each). CDR1 MNHEY and CDR2 SVGAGI come from the germline V gene. The CDR3 length is 16 residues. Between the trimmed V and J ends, which lost 2 bases and 4 bases, there was a span of 18 bases. The DNA of the CDR3 is TGTGCCAGCAGTTACGCCTACGAGGGGGGACGATACGAGCAGTACTTC. This codes for CASSYAYEGGRYEQYF.

This sequence joins TRBV9 and TRBJ1-2; D remains unclear. V was clipped by 3 bases and J by 8 bases, with 11 bases between them. This CDR3 spans 12 amino acids. CDR1 is SGDLS, CDR2 YYNGEE, per germline. The CDR3 DNA reads TGTGCCAGCAGCGCGGGGTCGTCGGGCTACACCTTC. Encoded protein: CASSAGSSGYTF.

The gene calls are TRBV3-1 (or the pseudogene TRBV3-2) and TRBJ2-5, with 10 nucleotides matching TRBD2. The length of the CDR3 is 16 residues. Trimming took 1 base from V and 5 from J; bases not matched to a gene: 7. Germline V gives CDR1 LGHDT, CDR2 YNNKEL (reference sequence). Here the CDR3 reads CASSQVGSGGAETQYF. CDR3 nucleotide sequence: TGTGCCAGCAGCCAAGTGGGAAGCGGGGGGGCGGAGACCCAGTACTTC.

This clone appeared once. The chain has TRBV19 and TRBJ1-1, with D possibly TRBD1 on 6 matching bases. CDR1 LNHDA and CDR2 SQIVND come from the germline V gene (reference sequence). This CDR3 contains 15 residues. Between the trimmed V and J ends, which lost 7 bases and 3 bases, there was a span of 18 bases. The chain's CDR3 is CASTKIGQSHTEAFF. CDR3 DNA sequence: TGTGCCAGTACTAAAATAGGACAGTCTCACACTGAAGCTTTCTTT.